This T cell receptor beta chain was identified during a study of cytomegalovirus exposure and HLA in healthy donors. On this clone itself: Its specificity is not known.

The PCR had 60 Vbeta and 13 Jbeta primers. The assay was immunoSEQ multiplex PCR, and TCRdb's table has in-frame clones only and misses some. The data contain around 100,000 clones, roughly four fifths of them singletons. Germline V CDR1 and CDR2: SGHDT, YYEEEE. This CDR3 has 14 residues. V was pared by 1 base and J by 4 bases, with 11 bases between. General study results and limits: The authors confirmed in vitro that a few CMV-associated chains were specific for CMV antigens. It was reportedly the case that the classifier diagnosed cytomegalovirus status with high specificity and sensitivity.

The clonotype comes from a man in his thirties or forties in good health and CMV-seropositive. The chain has TRBV5-6 and TRBJ1-1, with D uncertain. Sequencing used PBMCs. The DNA of the CDR3 is TGTGCCAGCAGCTTGATCCGTGGGCTCACTGAAGCTTTCTTT. Its translation is CASSLIRGLTEAFF.